The rows below give T cell receptor beta chains drawn from one sample of a study of shared clonotypes between healthy human individuals. TCRdb's table, derived via immunoSEQ multiplex PCR, lists solely in-frame clones and lacks some. Of nearly 1,000,000 clones listed, more than 75% are singletons. Sequencing used memory CD4+ T cells sorted from blood. The receptors come from a man aged 18 to 30 in good health. Each CDR3 is given with its conserved first and last residue. Fields, in order: D gene, V gene, clone size, J gene, CDR3 protein, CDR3 DNA. The D gene is left open where the match is weak. Size values are once, few and many counts, or a class for expanded clones, and some rows have none.

D: TRBD2; V: TRBV12-5; size: .; J: TRBJ2-3; CDR3: CASGLGTSRTDTQYF; DNA: TGTGCTAGTGGTCTCGGGACTAGCAGGACAGATACGCAGTATTTT
D: .; V: TRBV5-4; size: .; J: TRBJ2-5; CDR3: CASSPRGAETQYF; DNA: TGTGCCAGCAGCCCCCGGGGGGCGGAGACCCAGTACTTC
D: .; V: TRBV28; size: .; J: TRBJ1-2; CDR3: CASSFGAGRDYGYTF; DNA: TGTGCCAGCAGTTTTGGGGCAGGGAGGGACTATGGCTACACCTTC
D: .; V: TRBV5-1; size: .; J: TRBJ2-1; CDR3: CASSLTSLATFTGEQFF; DNA: TGCGCCAGCAGCCTTACCTCTCTAGCGACCTTCACGGGTGAGCAGTTCTTC
D: .; V: TRBV5-6; size: once; J: TRBJ2-6; CDR3: CASSPPTRAGANVLTF; DNA: TGTGCCAGCAGCCCACCTACTCGGGCTGGGGCCAACGTCCTGACTTTC
D: TRBD1; V: TRBV10-3; size: .; J: TRBJ2-5; CDR3: CAISEIGGGETQYF; DNA: TGTGCCATCAGTGAAATAGGGGGCGGAGAGACCCAGTACTTC
D: .; V: TRBV7-2; size: many; J: TRBJ1-2; CDR3: CASSLVEGVLGTF; DNA: TGTGCCAGCAGCTTAGTAGAGGGGGTCTTAGGCACCTTC
D: .; V: TRBV9; size: .; J: TRBJ1-1; CDR3: CASSPRNTEAFF; DNA: TGTGCCAGCAGTCCGCGGAACACTGAAGCTTTCTTT
D: .; V: TRBV27; size: .; J: TRBJ1-6; CDR3: CASSLSAASLHF; DNA: TGTGCCAGCAGTTTATCAGCGGCTTCCCTCCACTTT
D: .; V: TRBV5-6; size: .; J: TRBJ1-2; CDR3: CASTIEGYGYTF; DNA: TGTGCCAGCACAATCGAGGGCTATGGCTACACCTTC
D: .; V: TRBV7-8; size: .; J: TRBJ1-1; CDR3: CASSLGVRSMNTEAFF; DNA: TGTGCCAGCAGCTTAGGAGTCAGGAGCATGAACACTGAAGCTTTCTTT
D: .; V: TRBV27; size: .; J: TRBJ1-1; CDR3: CASSPRLNTEAFF; DNA: TGTGCCAGCAGTCCCCGTTTGAACACTGAAGCTTTCTTT
D: .; V: TRBV30; size: .; J: TRBJ1-1; CDR3: CARGENTEAFF; DNA: TGTGCGCGGGGGGAGAACACTGAAGCTTTCTTT
D: .; V: TRBV6-4; size: .; J: TRBJ1-5; CDR3: CASSGRVKGLGGSNQPQHF; DNA: TGTGCCAGCAGTGGTAGGGTAAAGGGACTCGGCGGTAGCAATCAGCCCCAGCATTTT
D: .; V: TRBV9; size: .; J: TRBJ2-2; CDR3: CASSAQRTRTGELFF; DNA: TGTGCCAGCAGCGCCCAACGGACTCGAACCGGGGAGCTGTTTTTT
D: .; V: TRBV5-4; size: .; J: TRBJ2-1; CDR3: CASSFQTRVHNEQFF; DNA: TGTGCCAGCAGCTTCCAGACCAGGGTCCACAATGAGCAGTTCTTC
D: TRBD2; V: TRBV5-6; size: .; J: TRBJ2-3; CDR3: CASSPGTSAADTQYF; DNA: TGTGCCAGCAGCCCCGGGACTAGCGCGGCAGATACGCAGTATTTT
D: .; V: TRBV7-9; size: .; J: TRBJ1-1; CDR3: CASSLGQQRNTEAFF; DNA: TGTGCCAGCAGCTTGGGGCAGCAACGAAACACTGAAGCTTTCTTT
D: TRBD2; V: TRBV6-6; size: .; J: TRBJ2-7; CDR3: CASSSGTSGSYEQYF; DNA: TGTGCCAGCAGTAGCGGGACTAGCGGATCCTACGAGCAGTACTTC